One sample yielded the 22 T cell receptor beta chains listed below, sequenced in a study of blood T cell repertoires in COVID-19. Sequencing was performed with immunoSEQ multiplex PCR; in TCRdb, only in-frame clones are kept and a portion is missing. The table records approximately 250,000 clones, about 81% of them present only once. Source material: PBMCs or T cells enriched from blood (not recorded which). Receptors were obtained from a man aged 25 to 40 with acute COVID-19.

The chain recombines TRBV13 with TRBJ2-3; D is unresolved. This CDR3 has 15 residues. Per the germline V gene, CDR1 is PRHDT and CDR2 is FYEKMQ (reference sequence). V lost 2 bases, J lost 4 bases, and 13 bases lay in between. The CDR3 sequence is CASSLLEIPADTQYF. Written as DNA, the CDR3 is TGTGCCAGCAGCTTATTGGAGATTCCGGCAGATACGCAGTATTTT.

This chain's CDR3 is CASSLAPGSTDTQYF. DNA for the CDR3: TGCGCCAGCAGCTTGGCCCCCGGTAGCACAGATACGCAGTATTTT. The chain has TRBV5-1 and TRBJ2-3; D is unresolved. Germline lookup yields CDR1 SGHRS and CDR2 YFSETQ. The CDR3 is 15 residues long. Trimming took off 0 bases at V and 0 bases at J, with 8 bases between the two ends.

This chain joins TRBV19 and TRBJ2-1; no definite D call. The ends were cut back, 3 bases at V and 3 bases at J, with 21 bases in the middle. The length of the CDR3 is 18 residues. Per the germline V gene, CDR1 is LNHDA and CDR2 is SQIVND (reference sequence). CDR3 DNA: TGTGCCAGTAGTATTCTTTCCAGTGCGGTAGATAGCTACAATGAGCAGTTCTTC. This encodes CASSILSSAVDSYNEQFF.

The V and J genes are TRBV6-2 or TRBV6-3 and TRBJ1-2; D gene uncertain. This CDR3 is built from 12 residues. Trimming stripped 1 base from V and 6 bases from J, with 6 bases between. Per germline, CDR1 MNHEY and CDR2 SVGEGT. CDR3 sequence (DNA): TGTGCCAGCAGTTACTGGCGGAATGGCTACACCTTC. Translated: CASSYWRNGYTF.

The V gene is TRBV9, the J gene TRBJ1-2; D might be TRBD1 (5 bases). V was clipped by 4 bases and J by 1 base, with 17 bases between them. This CDR3 contains 16 residues. Germline values: CDR1 SGDLS, CDR2 YYNGEE. CDR3: CASSPSGKTVNYGYTF. The DNA of the CDR3 is TGTGCCAGCAGCCCAAGTGGGAAGACAGTTAACTATGGCTACACCTTC.

The V call is TRBV7-8, the J call TRBJ1-2, with D unclear. There are 13 residues in the CDR3. Trimming stripped 4 bases from V and 0 bases from J, with 6 bases between. CDR1 and CDR2 (germline): SGHVS, FQNEAQ. This CDR3 is CASSYSSNYGYTF. The CDR3 coding sequence is TGTGCCAGCAGCTACAGCTCTAACTATGGCTACACCTTC.

This rearrangement joins TRBV2 to TRBJ2-3, with D tentatively TRBD2 (5 bases). The CDR3 contains 13 residues. The germline V gene has CDR1 SNHLY and CDR2 FYNNEI. Deletions cut 4 bases from V and 10 bases from J, with 15 bases between. The CDR3 loop reads CASSALAGGAQYF. CDR3 DNA: TGTGCCAGCAGTGCGCTGGCGGGTGGGGCGCAGTATTTT.

The chain is built from TRBV24-1 and TRBJ2-1; the match to TRBD2 covers 8 bases. The CDR3 runs to 15 residues. V trimming: 9 bases; J trimming: 5 bases; junction bases outside the gene matches: 11. In germline, CDR1 is KGHDR, CDR2 SFDVKD. The CDR3 sequence: CATGKNSGNNNEQFF. DNA for the CDR3: TGTGCCACCGGTAAAAATAGCGGGAACAACAATGAGCAGTTCTTC.

The CDR3 coding sequence is TGTGCCAGCAGTGAAGCGCTTCTCCAAGGAGGGAGACTGTTTTTT. Protein: CASSEALLQGGRLFF. The chain is built from TRBV6-1 and TRBJ1-4; D is uncertain. Germline V lookup: CDR1 MNHNS, CDR2 SASEGT. CDR3 length: 15 amino acids. V gave up 0 bases and J gave up 13 bases, with 18 bases separating them.

The chain recombines TRBV28 with TRBJ2-4, with D unresolved. Germline assignment: CDR1 MDHEN and CDR2 SYDVKM. Trimming removed 3 bases from V and 7 bases from J, with 10 bases in between. This CDR3 contains 13 residues. The CDR3 region has the DNA TGTGCCAGCAGTTTGCCAGGAATTAACATTCAGTACTTC. Translation gives CASSLPGINIQYF. Using reference TRBV28 and TRBJ2-4 for the parts outside the CDR3, the full variable domain is DVKVTQSSRYLVKRTGEKVFLECVQDMDHENMFWYRQDPGLGLRLIYFSYDVKMKEKGDIPEGYSVSREKKERFSLILESASTNQTSMYLCASSLPGINIQYFGAGTRLSVL.

V usage is TRBV11-2 and J usage is TRBJ1-1; the D is unclear. Germline V gene data show CDR1 as SGHAT and CDR2 as FQNNGV. V shed 2 bases and J shed 4 bases, with 11 bases lying between them. The CDR3 has 14 residues. The DNA of the CDR3 is TGTGCCAGCAGCTTACAGGCTCCACTCACTGAAGCTTTCTTT. It yields the protein CASSLQAPLTEAFF. Variable domain in full (rest from reference TRBV11-2 and TRBJ1-1): EAGVAQSPRYKIIEKRQSVAFWCNPISGHATLYWYQQILGQGPKLLIQFQNNGVVDDSQLPKDRFSAERLKGVDSTLKIQPAKLEDSAVYLCASSLQAPLTEAFFGQGTRLTVV.

The chain is built from TRBV5-8 and TRBJ1-2; 7 nucleotides line up with TRBD1. Germline CDR1 reads SGHTS; CDR2 reads YDEGEE. V shed 2 bases, J shed 4 bases, and the junction held 14 bases outside the gene matches. This CDR3 contains 17 residues. In DNA, the CDR3 is TGTGCCAGCAGCTTAACGTCGGGACAGAAAGTTCTCTATGGCTACACCTTC. This sequence encodes CASSLTSGQKVLYGYTF.

The gene calls are TRBV5-4 and TRBJ2-1, with D perhaps matching TRBD1 (6 bases). Per the germline V gene, CDR1 is SGHNT and CDR2 is YYREEE (reference sequence). V was cut by 5 bases and J by 6 bases, with 9 bases left in between. This CDR3 spans 12 amino acids. The CDR3 here is CASSGQSNEQFF. CDR3 coding DNA: TGTGCCAGCAGTGGACAGAGCAATGAGCAGTTCTTC.

Remarks on this clone: This may be a read error, as it is one base from a much larger clone. Within the sample, other DNA sequences also encode this same CDR3. The chain has TRBV28 and TRBJ1-1; D gene uncertain. V lost 3 bases, J lost 0 bases, and 5 bases lay in between. Germline V gene data show CDR1 as MDHEN and CDR2 as SYDVKM. The CDR3 extends over 13 amino acids. CDR3 region: CASSLRVNTEAFF. CDR3 DNA sequence: TGTGCCAGCAGTTTGAGGGTGAACACTGAAGCTTTCTTT.

CDR3 bases: TGTGCCAGTACTAGGGACAGGGGTTTTTCACCCCTCCACTTT. Translated: CASTRDRGFSPLHF. The rearrangement links TRBV19 to TRBJ1-6; 10 bases match TRBD1. Germline V CDR1 and CDR2: LNHDA, SQIVND (reference sequence). This CDR3 is built from 14 residues. The junction had 6 bases not matched to a gene; V was cut back by 7 bases and J by 9 bases.

The rearrangement uses TRBV19 and TRBJ1-5, with D unresolved. Between the trimmed V and J ends, which lost 5 bases and 3 bases, there was a span of 11 bases. The CDR3 runs to 14 residues. Germline V gives CDR1 LNHDA, CDR2 SQIVND (reference sequence). The CDR3 loop is CASSWRDTNQPQHF. CDR3 coding DNA: TGTGCCAGTAGTTGGCGCGACACCAATCAGCCCCAGCATTTT.

This clone was recorded many times. Distinct nucleotide sequences in the sample also encode this CDR3. The V call is TRBV9, the J call TRBJ2-1; TRBD2 is a possible D gene (5 bases). Looked up from germline, CDR1 is SGDLS and CDR2 is YYNGEE. The CDR3 is made up of 15 amino acids. V lost 4 bases and J lost 1, with 12 bases in between. The CDR3 is CASSHDSGSYNEQFF. The CDR3 DNA is TGTGCCAGCAGCCACGATTCGGGGTCCTACAATGAGCAGTTCTTC.

The V call is TRBV6-4, the J call TRBJ2-2, with 11 bases matching TRBD2. The CDR3 spans 16 residues. CDR1 and CDR2 (germline): MRHNA, SNTAGT. Trimming cost V 5 bases and J 2 bases; bases outside gene matches: 4. In DNA, the CDR3 is TGTGCCAGCAGTCAAGGGACTAGCGGAAACACCGGGGAGCTGTTTTTT. Translation: CASSQGTSGNTGELFF.

The J gene is TRBJ2-3, the V gene TRBV7-3; 9 bases map to TRBD1. The germline V gene encodes CDR1 SGHTA and CDR2 FQGTGA. J was trimmed by 4 bases and V by 5 bases; bases with no gene match: 4. The CDR3 is 14 residues long. In DNA, the CDR3 is TGTGCCAGCAGCCCAGACAGGGGGGCAGATACGCAGTATTTT. Protein sequence: CASSPDRGADTQYF.

J is TRBJ1-3 and V is TRBV29-1; D gene uncertain. V lost 4 bases, J lost 3 bases, and 4 bases lay in between. Germline V lookup: CDR1 SQVTM, CDR2 ANQGSEA. The CDR3 extends over 11 amino acids. This chain's CDR3 is CSVGYGNTIYF. Written as DNA, the CDR3 is TGCAGCGTTGGCTATGGAAACACCATATATTTT.

The V gene is TRBV7-2, the J gene TRBJ1-5; D unresolved. Per germline, CDR1 SGHTA and CDR2 FQGNSA. CDR3 length: 13 residues. V was clipped by 1 base and J by 5 bases, with 6 bases between them. CDR3 DNA: TGTGCCAGCAGCTTAGAACAACATCAGCCCCAGCATTTT. Translation: CASSLEQHQPQHF.

This rearrangement joins TRBV5-8 to TRBJ1-5; weak D call: TRBD1 (5 bases). The V end was cut by 4 bases, the J end by 6 bases, with 20 bases between. This CDR3 region has 16 residues. Germline assignment: CDR1 SGHTS and CDR2 YDEGEE. For the CDR3, the DNA is TGTGCCAGCAGCGGCCCCCGGGACTCGGGCCCTCAGCCCCAGCATTTT. Translated: CASSGPRDSGPQPQHF.